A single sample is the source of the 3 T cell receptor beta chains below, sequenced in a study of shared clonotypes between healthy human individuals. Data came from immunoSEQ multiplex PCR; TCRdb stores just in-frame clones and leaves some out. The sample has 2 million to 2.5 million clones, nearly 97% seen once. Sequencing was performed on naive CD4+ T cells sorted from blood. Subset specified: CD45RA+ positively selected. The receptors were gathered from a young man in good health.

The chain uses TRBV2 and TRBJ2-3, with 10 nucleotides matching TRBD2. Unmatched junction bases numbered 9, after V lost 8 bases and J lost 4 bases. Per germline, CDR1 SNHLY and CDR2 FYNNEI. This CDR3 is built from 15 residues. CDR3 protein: CASGGPSGRADTQYF. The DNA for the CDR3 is TGTGCCAGCGGTGGGCCTAGCGGGAGAGCAGATACGCAGTATTTT.

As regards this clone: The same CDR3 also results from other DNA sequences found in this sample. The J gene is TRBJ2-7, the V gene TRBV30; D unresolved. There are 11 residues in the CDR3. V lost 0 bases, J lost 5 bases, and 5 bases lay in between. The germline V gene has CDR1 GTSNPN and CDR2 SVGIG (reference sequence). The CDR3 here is CAWSVRDEQYF. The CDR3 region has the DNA TGTGCCTGGAGTGTACGGGACGAGCAGTACTTC.

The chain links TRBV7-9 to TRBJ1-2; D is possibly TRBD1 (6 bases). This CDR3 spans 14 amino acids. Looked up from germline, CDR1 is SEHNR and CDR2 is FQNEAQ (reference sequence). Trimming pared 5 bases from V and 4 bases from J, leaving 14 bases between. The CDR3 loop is CASSLLQGSYGYTF. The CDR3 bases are TGTGCCAGCAGCCTACTACAGGGAAGCTATGGCTACACCTTC.